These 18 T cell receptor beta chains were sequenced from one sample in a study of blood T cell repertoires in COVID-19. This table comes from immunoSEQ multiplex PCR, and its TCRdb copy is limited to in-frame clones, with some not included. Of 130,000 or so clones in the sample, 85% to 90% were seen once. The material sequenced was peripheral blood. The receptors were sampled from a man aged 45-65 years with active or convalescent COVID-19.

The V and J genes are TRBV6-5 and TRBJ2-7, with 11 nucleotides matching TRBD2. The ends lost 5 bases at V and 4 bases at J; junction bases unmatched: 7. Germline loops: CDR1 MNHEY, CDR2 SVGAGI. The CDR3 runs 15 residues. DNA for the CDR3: TGTGCCAGCAGTCCGTGGACTAGCGGGCTTTACGAGCAGTACTTC. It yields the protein CASSPWTSGLYEQYF.

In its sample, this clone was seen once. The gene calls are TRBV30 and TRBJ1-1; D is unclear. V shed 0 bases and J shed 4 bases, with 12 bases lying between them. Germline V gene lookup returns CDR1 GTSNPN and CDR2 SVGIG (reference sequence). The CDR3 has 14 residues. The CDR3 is CAWSVRGIGTEAFF. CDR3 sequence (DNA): TGTGCCTGGAGTGTACGAGGGATCGGCACTGAAGCTTTCTTT.

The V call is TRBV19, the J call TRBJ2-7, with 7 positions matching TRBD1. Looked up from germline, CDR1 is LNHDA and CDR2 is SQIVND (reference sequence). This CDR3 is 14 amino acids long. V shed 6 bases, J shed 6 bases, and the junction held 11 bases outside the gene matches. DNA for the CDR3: TGTGCCAGTAGGCCCTTGAGACAGGGTGGCGAGCAGTACTTC. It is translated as CASRPLRQGGEQYF.

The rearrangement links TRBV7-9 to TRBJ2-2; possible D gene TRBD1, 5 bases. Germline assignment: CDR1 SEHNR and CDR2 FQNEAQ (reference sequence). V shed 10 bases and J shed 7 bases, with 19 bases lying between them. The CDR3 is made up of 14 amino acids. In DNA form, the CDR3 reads TGTGCCACCCGGTTGGGGCCCGTTGTCGGGGAGCTGTTTTTT. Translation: CATRLGPVVGELFF.

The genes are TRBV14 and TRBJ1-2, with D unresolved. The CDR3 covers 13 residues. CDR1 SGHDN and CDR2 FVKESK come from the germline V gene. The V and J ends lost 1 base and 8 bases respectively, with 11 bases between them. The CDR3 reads CASSQVQAGGYTF. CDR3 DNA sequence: TGTGCCAGCAGCCAAGTCCAGGCGGGGGGCTACACCTTC.

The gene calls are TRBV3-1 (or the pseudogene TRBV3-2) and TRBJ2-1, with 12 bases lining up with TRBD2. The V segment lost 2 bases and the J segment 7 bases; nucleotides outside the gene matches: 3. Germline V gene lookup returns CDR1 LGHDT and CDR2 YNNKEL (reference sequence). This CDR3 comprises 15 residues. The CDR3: CASSQKLAGGNEQFF. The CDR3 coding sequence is TGTGCCAGCAGCCAAAAACTAGCGGGGGGAAATGAGCAGTTCTTC.

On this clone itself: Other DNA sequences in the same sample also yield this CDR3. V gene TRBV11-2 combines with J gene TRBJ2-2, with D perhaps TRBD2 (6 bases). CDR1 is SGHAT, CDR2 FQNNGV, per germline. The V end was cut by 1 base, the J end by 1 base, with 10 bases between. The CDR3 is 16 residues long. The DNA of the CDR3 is TGTGCCAGCAGCTTAGGCGGAGGGAGGAACACCGGGGAGCTGTTTTTT. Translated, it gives CASSLGGGRNTGELFF. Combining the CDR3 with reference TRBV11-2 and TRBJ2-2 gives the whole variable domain EAGVAQSPRYKIIEKRQSVAFWCNPISGHATLYWYQQILGQGPKLLIQFQNNGVVDDSQLPKDRFSAERLKGVDSTLKIQPAKLEDSAVYLCASSLGGGRNTGELFFGEGSRLTVL.

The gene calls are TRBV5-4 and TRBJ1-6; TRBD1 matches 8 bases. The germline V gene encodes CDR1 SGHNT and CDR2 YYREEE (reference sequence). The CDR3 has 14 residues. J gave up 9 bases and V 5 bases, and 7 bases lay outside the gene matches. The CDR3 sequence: CASRTTGGSSPLHF. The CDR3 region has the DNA TGTGCCAGCAGGACTACAGGGGGGTCTTCACCCCTCCACTTT.

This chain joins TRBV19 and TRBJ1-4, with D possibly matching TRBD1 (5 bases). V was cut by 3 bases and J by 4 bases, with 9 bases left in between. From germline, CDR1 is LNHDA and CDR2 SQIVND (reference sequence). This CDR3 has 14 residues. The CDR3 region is CASSITGINEKLFF. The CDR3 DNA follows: TGTGCCAGTAGTATTACAGGAATTAATGAAAAACTGTTTTTT.

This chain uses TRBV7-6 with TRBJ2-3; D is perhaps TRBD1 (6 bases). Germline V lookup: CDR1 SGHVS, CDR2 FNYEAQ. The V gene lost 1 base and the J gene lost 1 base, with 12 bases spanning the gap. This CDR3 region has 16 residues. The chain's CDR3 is CASSLVGGQGTDTQYF. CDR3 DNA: TGTGCCAGCAGCTTAGTTGGGGGACAAGGCACAGATACGCAGTATTTT.

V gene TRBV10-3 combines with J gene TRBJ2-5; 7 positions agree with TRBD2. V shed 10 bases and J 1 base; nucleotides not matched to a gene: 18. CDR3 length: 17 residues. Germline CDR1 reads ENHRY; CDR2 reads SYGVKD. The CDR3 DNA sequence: TGTGCCACGAGGCCCTTTGAGCGGGGTGGGGGCCAAGAGACCCAGTACTTC. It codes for CATRPFERGGGQETQYF.

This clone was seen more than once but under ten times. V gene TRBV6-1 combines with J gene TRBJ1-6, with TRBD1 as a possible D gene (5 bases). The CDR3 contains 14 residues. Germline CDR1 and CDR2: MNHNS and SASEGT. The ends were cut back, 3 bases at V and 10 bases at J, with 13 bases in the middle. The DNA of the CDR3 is TGTGCCAGCAGTGACAGGGAAATAGAATCACCCCTCCACTTT. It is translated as CASSDREIESPLHF.

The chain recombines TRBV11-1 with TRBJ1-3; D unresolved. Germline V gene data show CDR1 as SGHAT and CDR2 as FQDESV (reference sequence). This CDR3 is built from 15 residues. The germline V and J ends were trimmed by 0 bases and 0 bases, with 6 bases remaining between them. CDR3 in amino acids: CASSLASGSGNTIYF. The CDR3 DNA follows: TGTGCCAGCAGCTTAGCGTCGGGCTCTGGAAACACCATATATTTT.

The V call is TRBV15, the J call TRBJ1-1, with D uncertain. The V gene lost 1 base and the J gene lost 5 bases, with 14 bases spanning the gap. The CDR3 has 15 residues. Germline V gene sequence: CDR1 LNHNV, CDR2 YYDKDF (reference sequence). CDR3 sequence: CATSRGSRVGTEAFF. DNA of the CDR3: TGTGCCACCAGCAGAGGGTCGAGGGTGGGGACTGAAGCTTTCTTT.

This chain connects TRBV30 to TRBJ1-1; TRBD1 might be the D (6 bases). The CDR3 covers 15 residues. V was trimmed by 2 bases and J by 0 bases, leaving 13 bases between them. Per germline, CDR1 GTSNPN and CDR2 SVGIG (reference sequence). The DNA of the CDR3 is TGTGCCTGGAGTTCACGGGGGGCAGTGAACACTGAAGCTTTCTTT. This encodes CAWSSRGAVNTEAFF.

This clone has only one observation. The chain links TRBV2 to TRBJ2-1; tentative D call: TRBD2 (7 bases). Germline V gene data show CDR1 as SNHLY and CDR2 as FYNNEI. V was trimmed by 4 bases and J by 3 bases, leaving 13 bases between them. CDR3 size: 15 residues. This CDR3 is CASSASGGYYNEQFF. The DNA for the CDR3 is TGTGCCAGCAGTGCTTCGGGGGGCTACTACAATGAGCAGTTCTTC. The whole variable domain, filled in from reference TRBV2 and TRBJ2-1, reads EPEVTQTPSHQVTQMGQEVILRCVPISNHLYFYWYRQILGQKVEFLVSFYNNEISEKSEIFDDQFSVERPDGSNFTLKIRSTKLEDSAMYFCASSASGGYYNEQFFGPGTRLTVL.

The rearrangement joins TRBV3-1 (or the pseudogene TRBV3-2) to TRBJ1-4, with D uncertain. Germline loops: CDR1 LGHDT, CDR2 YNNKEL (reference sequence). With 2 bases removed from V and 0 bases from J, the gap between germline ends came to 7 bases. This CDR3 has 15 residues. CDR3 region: CASSQLSTTNEKLFF. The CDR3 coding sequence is TGTGCCAGCAGCCAACTGAGCACAACTAATGAAAAACTGTTTTTT.

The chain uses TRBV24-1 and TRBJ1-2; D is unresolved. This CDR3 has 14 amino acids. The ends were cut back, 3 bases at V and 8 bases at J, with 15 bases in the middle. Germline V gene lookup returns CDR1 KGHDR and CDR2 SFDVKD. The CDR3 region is CATSDQDGVRGYTF. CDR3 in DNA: TGTGCCACCAGTGATCAGGACGGGGTGAGGGGCTACACCTTC.